This record looks at one TCR beta chain sequence and its context. Its target is unknown. The sample originates from a study of cytomegalovirus exposure and HLA in healthy donors. Amplification used 60 Vbeta primers and 13 Jbeta primers. Libraries were prepared by immunoSEQ multiplex PCR; TCRdb keeps only in-frame clonotypes and omits some of them. The sample contains 110,000 or so clones, around 77% of which appear only once. General study results and limits: Associated with HLA alleles at 0.05 false discovery rate in a later analysis were over 15,000 TCR beta sequences. Relative to equally common others, HLA-associated TCR beta chains showed greater clonal expansion in a later analysis. Most TCR beta V segments were productive about 90% or about 30% of the time in an earlier analysis.

CDR1 and CDR2 from the germline V gene are ENHRY and SYGVKD. There are 13 residues in the CDR3. V was clipped by 3 bases and J by 5 bases, with 10 bases between them. The receptor was isolated from a woman aged 25 to 39 in good health and CMV-seropositive. The sample consisted of PBMCs. V usage is TRBV10-3 and J usage is TRBJ2-5; D unclear. The CDR3 region is CAISDPFGETQYF. CDR3 coding DNA: TGTGCCATCAGTGACCCCTTCGGGGAGACCCAGTACTTC.